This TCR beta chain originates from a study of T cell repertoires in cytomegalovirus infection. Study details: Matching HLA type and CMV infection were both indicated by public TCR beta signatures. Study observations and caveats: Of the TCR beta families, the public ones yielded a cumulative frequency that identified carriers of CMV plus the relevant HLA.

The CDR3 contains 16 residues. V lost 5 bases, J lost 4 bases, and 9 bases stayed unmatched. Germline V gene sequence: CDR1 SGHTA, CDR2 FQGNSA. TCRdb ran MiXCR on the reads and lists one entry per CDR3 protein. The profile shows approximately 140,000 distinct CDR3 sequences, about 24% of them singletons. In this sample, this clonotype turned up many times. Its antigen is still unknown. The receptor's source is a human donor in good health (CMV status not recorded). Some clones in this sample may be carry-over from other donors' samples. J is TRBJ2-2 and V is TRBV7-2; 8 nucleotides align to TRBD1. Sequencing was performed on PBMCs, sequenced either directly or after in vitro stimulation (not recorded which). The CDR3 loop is CASSARPGGITGELFF. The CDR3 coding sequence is TGTGCCAGCAGCGCGCGACCAGGGGGCATCACCGGGGAGCTGTTTTTT.